The 21 T cell receptor beta chains below were found in one sample sequenced in a study of identical twins. Using its own MiXCR run on the 5' RACE reads, TCRdb lists one record per CDR3 protein. The table lists about 470,000 distinct CDR3 sequences, 20% to 25% of them singletons. A further study also used this sample, focusing on T cells expressing NK-cell markers.

Sequencing was performed on CD4+ T cells sorted from blood. The source of these receptors is a woman aged 18-29 years in good health.

This clonotype was seen more than once but under ten times. This chain joins TRBV3-1 and TRBJ2-5; D gene unclear. V lost 2 bases and J lost 5, with 3 bases in between. The CDR3 runs 11 residues. The germline CDR1 and CDR2 sequences are LGHDT and YNNKEL (reference sequence). The CDR3 protein is CASSQTETQYF. The CDR3 DNA follows: TGTGCCAGCAGCCAAACGGAGACCCAGTACTTC.

This clonotype was observed a few times. The CDR3 bases are TGCGCCAGCAGCTTGTTCGGGACTAGCGGCTACTACGAGCAGTACTTC. It encodes CASSLFGTSGYYEQYF. The chain combines TRBV5-1 with TRBJ2-7; 11 bases agree with TRBD2. The CDR3 runs to 16 residues. CDR1 SGHRS and CDR2 YFSETQ come from the germline V gene. The junction had 6 bases not matched to a gene; V was cut back by 1 base and J by 3 bases. Full variable domain (rest looked up from reference TRBV5-1 and TRBJ2-7): KAGVTQTPRYLIKTRGQQVTLSCSPISGHRSVSWYQQTPGQGLQFLFEYFSETQRNKGNFPGRFSGRQFSNSRSEMNVSTLELGDSALYLCASSLFGTSGYYEQYFGPGTRLTVT.

This clonotype was seen ten or more times. The chain is built from TRBV20-1 and TRBJ1-1; D gene ambiguous. CDR3 length: 13 residues. The germline V gene encodes CDR1 DFQATT and CDR2 SNEGSKA (reference sequence). V lost 2 bases to trimming and J lost 0 bases, with 7 bases between them. CDR3 sequence: CSARINLNTEAFF. CDR3 bases: TGCAGTGCTAGAATAAACTTGAACACTGAAGCTTTCTTT.

This clonotype was seen repeatedly, ten times or more. The gene calls are TRBV28 and TRBJ1-2, with D uncertain. V was cut by 7 bases and J by 3 bases, with 12 bases left in between. The CDR3 consists of 13 residues. CDR1 is MDHEN, CDR2 SYDVKM, per germline. CDR3 nucleotides: TGTGCCAGCAAAGACGGTACTTACTATGGCTACACCTTC. Amino acids: CASKDGTYYGYTF.

J is TRBJ1-1 and V is TRBV7-6; D may be TRBD1 (6 bases). CDR1 and CDR2 from the germline V gene are SGHVS and FNYEAQ. The ends were cut back, 1 base at V and 11 bases at J, with 17 bases in the middle. The CDR3 is 14 residues long. CDR3 residues: CASSLDGTIGGAFF. The CDR3 DNA reads as TGTGCCAGCAGCTTAGACGGGACAATTGGCGGGGCTTTCTTT.

This clonotype was found a few times. Here the CDR3 reads CAINRGFSYEQYF. In nucleotides, the CDR3 is TGTGCCATTAACAGGGGGTTTTCGTACGAGCAGTACTTC. This chain joins TRBV7-9 and TRBJ2-7; 8 positions agree with TRBD1. The CDR3 runs to 13 residues. Losses at the gene ends were 10 bases for V and 4 bases for J; bases not matched to a gene: 9. CDR1 and CDR2 (germline): SEHNR, FQNEAQ (reference sequence).

The table lists this clonotype with a few counts. The chain carries TRBV25-1 and TRBJ1-1; D is unresolved. Per the germline V gene, CDR1 is MGHDK and CDR2 is SYGVNS. Trimming took off 4 bases at V and 11 bases at J, with 14 bases between the two ends. The CDR3 is made up of 12 amino acids. DNA for the CDR3: TGTGCCAGCAGTGCTGACTCCAAGAGGGCTTTCTTT. Its protein is CASSADSKRAFF.

The chain uses TRBV14 and TRBJ2-2, with 7 bases aligning to TRBD1. The germline V gene encodes CDR1 SGHDN and CDR2 FVKESK. V dropped 2 bases and J dropped 7; count of bases not matched to a gene: 4. The CDR3 is made up of 14 amino acids. The CDR3 region is CASSQLDRDGELFF. CDR3 nucleotide sequence: TGTGCCAGCAGCCAACTTGACAGGGACGGGGAGCTGTTTTTT.

J is TRBJ1-1 and V is TRBV11-2, with no clear D. Germline CDR1 SGHAT, CDR2 FQNNGV. This CDR3 is 13 amino acids long. The V and J ends lost 2 bases and 8 bases respectively, with 12 bases between them. The CDR3 protein is CASSLRAATEAFF. DNA of the CDR3: TGTGCCAGCAGCTTAAGGGCAGCGACGGAAGCTTTCTTT.

This clonotype was seen only a few times. The rearrangement joins TRBV5-1 to TRBJ2-2; 9 bases match TRBD2. The CDR3 sequence is 15 residues long. Germline V lookup: CDR1 SGHRS, CDR2 YFSETQ. Trimming took 4 bases from V and 4 from J; bases not matched to a gene: 5. CDR3 residues: CASSRGTSPTGELFF. The CDR3, as DNA: TGCGCCAGCAGCCGAGGGACTAGCCCCACCGGGGAGCTGTTTTTT.

V is TRBV5-6 and J is TRBJ2-1; possibly TRBD1 or TRBD2 for D (5 bases each). The germline V gene encodes CDR1 SGHDT and CDR2 YYEEEE. There are 15 residues in the CDR3. Trimming pared 0 bases from V and 5 bases from J, leaving 12 bases between. The CDR3 nucleotides are TGTGCCAGCAGCTTGGCGGGACGAAGCGACAATGAGCAGTTCTTC. Translating gives CASSLAGRSDNEQFF.

This clonotype has just a few counts. This rearrangement joins TRBV7-3 to TRBJ2-5, with D tentatively TRBD1 (6 bases). With 5 bases removed from V and 4 bases from J, the gap between germline ends came to 14 bases. The CDR3 has 14 residues. Germline CDR1 SGHTA, CDR2 FQGTGA. The CDR3 region has the DNA TGTGCCAGCAGCGTGACAGGAGTAGCAGAGACCCAGTACTTC. The encoded protein is CASSVTGVAETQYF.

This clonotype was seen more than once but under ten times. The chain joins TRBV5-4 to TRBJ2-2, with D possibly matching TRBD1 (6 bases). Germline lookup yields CDR1 SGHNT and CDR2 YYREEE (reference sequence). Trimming left V 0 bases short and J 4 bases short, with 13 bases between. This CDR3 region has 16 residues. The CDR3 DNA sequence: TGTGCCAGCAGCTTGGTTGGGGGCAGGGCCACCGGGGAGCTGTTTTTT. Encoded protein: CASSLVGGRATGELFF.

This clonotype has just a few counts. V usage is TRBV11-1 and J usage is TRBJ2-1; perhaps TRBD2 as D (5 bases). This CDR3 has 14 residues. V lost 5 bases and J 11 bases, leaving 19 bases between the germline ends. In germline, CDR1 is SGHAT, CDR2 FQDESV (reference sequence). CDR3 sequence (DNA): TGTGCCAGCAGCCTGGTGAGGGAAGGAGCTAAGCAGTTCTTC. Translated: CASSLVREGAKQFF.

This chain uses TRBV30 with TRBJ1-1, with a weak D call TRBD1 (6 bases). From germline, CDR1 is GTSNPN and CDR2 SVGIG (reference sequence). CDR3 length: 12 amino acids. V was shortened by 4 bases and J by 6 bases, with 12 bases between the two germline ends. Here the CDR3 DNA reads TGTGCCTGGAAGGGGGGTCCCGCTGAAGCTTTCTTT. Translated: CAWKGGPAEAFF.

The sample holds a few counts of this clonotype. The chain carries TRBV12-5 and TRBJ2-7; D ambiguous. CDR1 and CDR2 from the germline V gene are LGHNT and FRNRAP. V was pared by 2 bases and J by 7 bases, with 12 bases between. This CDR3 spans 13 amino acids. The CDR3 is CASGLPRLGEQYF. Written as DNA, the CDR3 is TGTGCTAGTGGTTTGCCCCGATTGGGGGAGCAGTACTTC. Based on the CDR3 plus reference TRBV12-5 and TRBJ2-7, the full variable domain is DARVTQTPRHKVTEMGQEVTMRCQPILGHNTVFWYRQTMMQGLELLAYFRNRAPLDDSGMPKDRFSAEMPDATLATLKIQPSEPRDSAVYFCASGLPRLGEQYFGPGTRLTVT.

The rearrangement links TRBV7-9 to TRBJ1-2, with D perhaps matching TRBD1 (6 bases). Trimming pared 0 bases from V and 7 bases from J, leaving 9 bases between. The CDR3 loop spans 13 amino acids. The germline V gene has CDR1 SEHNR and CDR2 FQNEAQ (reference sequence). In DNA, the CDR3 is TGTGCCAGCAGCTTAGCCACAGGGCCTGGCTACACCTTC. It codes for CASSLATGPGYTF.

The V gene is TRBV7-2, the J gene TRBJ2-2; TRBD1 might be the D (5 bases). Trimming removed 1 base at V and 7 bases at J, with 13 bases between. Per the germline V gene, CDR1 is SGHTA and CDR2 is FQGNSA. CDR3 size: 15 residues. CDR3 bases: TGTGCCAGCAGCTTAGTACCAGGGCTTGGCGGGGAGCTGTTTTTT. Translated, it gives CASSLVPGLGGELFF.

The genes are TRBV5-1 and TRBJ1-4; D possibly corresponds to TRBD1 (5 bases). CDR3 length equals 15 residues. The V and J ends lost 0 bases and 8 bases respectively, with 14 bases between them. Germline V CDR1 and CDR2: SGHRS, YFSETQ. The CDR3 here is CASSLEGTWGEKLFF. The DNA of the CDR3 is TGCGCCAGCAGCTTGGAGGGGACCTGGGGGGAAAAACTGTTTTTT.

DNA of the CDR3: TGCAGTGCTAGAGTCAGAGAAAACATTCAGTACTTC. Translation gives CSARVRENIQYF. The chain joins TRBV20-1 to TRBJ2-4; D is ambiguous. The CDR3 is 12 amino acids. Germline V lookup: CDR1 DFQATT, CDR2 SNEGSKA (reference sequence). V was cut by 1 base and J by 5 bases, with 6 bases left in between.

The V call is TRBV5-1, the J call TRBJ2-3; tentatively, D is TRBD1 (5 bases). V was cut by 5 bases and J by 2 bases, with 12 bases left in between. The CDR3 loop spans 14 amino acids. The V gene's germline CDR1 is SGHRS and CDR2 YFSETQ. CDR3 coding DNA: TGCGCCAGCAGGAAGGGGCAGAACACAGATACGCAGTATTTT. Its protein is CASRKGQNTDTQYF.